The 26 T cell receptor beta chains listed next were all sequenced from one sample in a study of PD-1 blockade in classical Hodgkin lymphoma. The repertoire was sequenced with immunoSEQ multiplex PCR; TCRdb's copy has only in-frame clones and lacks some. Among about 98,000 clones listed, 92% were seen once. In every patient, relapse followed autologous stem cell transplantation, while exposure to brentuximab vedotin differed. The specimen was peripheral blood mononuclear cells (PBMCs), collected at baseline. The receptor set was obtained from a human donor with classical Hodgkin lymphoma.

This sequence joins TRBV10-3 and TRBJ2-3; D possibly corresponds to TRBD2 (6 bases). Germline V lookup: CDR1 ENHRY, CDR2 SYGVKD. The V and J ends lost 8 bases and 6 bases respectively, with 15 bases between them. The length of the CDR3 is 13 residues. CDR3 coding DNA: TGTGCCATCTACGGGGGTGGATTGGATACGCAGTATTTT. This translates into CAIYGGGLDTQYF.

The chain employs TRBV9 and TRBJ1-4, with D perhaps matching TRBD1 (5 bases). CDR3 size: 15 residues. CDR1 is SGDLS, CDR2 YYNGEE, per germline. The V and J ends lost 0 bases and 5 bases respectively, with 11 bases between them. The CDR3 nucleotides read TGTGCCAGCAGCGTAGTTGGACATGCAAATGAAAAACTGTTTTTT. Protein sequence: CASSVVGHANEKLFF.

This sequence joins TRBV6-5 and TRBJ1-1, with 9 bases identical to TRBD1. The V and J ends lost 10 bases and 3 bases, in that order; junction bases with no gene match: 6. Germline CDR1 is MNHEY and CDR2 is SVGAGI. The length of the CDR3 is 13 residues. The CDR3 region is CATLRTGDTEAFF. The CDR3 DNA reads TGTGCCACCCTAAGGACAGGGGACACTGAAGCTTTCTTT.

This chain joins TRBV4-1 and TRBJ2-1; no reliable D call. Between the trimmed V and J ends, which lost 1 base and 7 bases, there was a span of 17 bases. CDR1 MGHRA and CDR2 YSYEKL come from the germline V gene. CDR3 length: 16 residues. The CDR3, as DNA: TGCGCCAGCAGCCAAGCGTTATTGAGCTCAACAAATGAGCAGTTCTTC. Protein sequence: CASSQALLSSTNEQFF.

The chain carries TRBV4-1 and TRBJ1-3; 7 nucleotides line up with TRBD1. CDR1 and CDR2 (germline): MGHRA, YSYEKL. The CDR3 consists of 16 residues. Trimming cost V 1 base and J 2 bases; bases outside gene matches: 5. The CDR3 region is CASSQGGTVTGNTIYF. The CDR3 DNA is TGCGCCAGCAGCCAAGGCGGGACAGTAACTGGAAACACCATATATTTT.

The chain couples TRBV30 to TRBJ2-5; D is perhaps TRBD1 (6 bases). Germline V CDR1 and CDR2: GTSNPN, SVGIG (reference sequence). This CDR3 spans 12 amino acids. V was trimmed by 5 bases and J by 4 bases, leaving 11 bases between them. CDR3 protein: CAWAQGRETQYF. The CDR3 DNA reads TGTGCCTGGGCACAGGGAAGAGAGACCCAGTACTTC.

J is TRBJ2-7 and V is TRBV10-2, with 7 bases lining up with TRBD1. The CDR3 extends over 13 amino acids. The germline V gene has CDR1 WSHSY and CDR2 SAAADI. With V trimmed by 5 bases and J by 0 bases, 1 base remained unmatched. CDR3 nucleotides: TGCGCCAGCAGTCGGGACAGCTCCTACGAGCAGTACTTC. Translated: CASSRDSSYEQYF.

V is TRBV6-1 and J is TRBJ2-5; TRBD1 agrees at 9 bases. V was pared by 5 bases and J by 6 bases, with 10 bases of the junction left unmatched. The CDR3 extends over 15 amino acids. Germline assignment: CDR1 MNHNS and CDR2 SASEGT. The CDR3 region is CASSFRDRVRQTQYF. The CDR3 DNA sequence: TGTGCCAGCAGTTTCCGGGACAGGGTAAGGCAGACCCAGTACTTC.

This rearrangement joins TRBV29-1 to TRBJ2-3; 12 nucleotides line up with TRBD1. This CDR3 has 13 amino acids. Germline loops: CDR1 SQVTM, CDR2 ANQGSEA. V gave up 7 bases and J gave up 6 bases; unmatched junction bases: 5. CDR3 in amino acids: CSGGTGGADTQYF. In nucleotides, the CDR3 is TGCAGCGGGGGGACAGGGGGCGCGGATACGCAGTATTTT.

J is TRBJ2-7 and V is TRBV27, with TRBD2 identical over 8 bases. Trimming removed 6 bases from V and 2 bases from J; junction bases left unmatched: 6. This CDR3 contains 14 residues. Germline V gene sequence: CDR1 MNHEY, CDR2 SMNVEV (reference sequence). The CDR3 nucleotides read TGTGCCAGCAGCTCTCTAGCGGGCCCCTACGAGCAGTACTTC. Protein sequence: CASSSLAGPYEQYF.

The rearrangement links TRBV19 to TRBJ2-4; a possible D gene is TRBD1 (6 bases). From germline, CDR1 is LNHDA and CDR2 SQIVND (reference sequence). CDR3 length equals 13 residues. Trimming left V 10 bases short and J 6 bases short, with 16 bases between. The CDR3 DNA reads as TGTGCCAATTGTTGGGACAAGGCAAACATTCAGTACTTC. Its protein product is CANCWDKANIQYF.

V and J are TRBV5-1 and TRBJ2-3; no clear D. Looked up from germline, CDR1 is SGHRS and CDR2 is YFSETQ. The CDR3 runs to 13 residues. The ends were cut back, 4 bases at V and 5 bases at J, with 11 bases in the middle. CDR3 residues: CASSPMSRDTQYF. As DNA, the CDR3 is TGCGCCAGCAGCCCGATGAGTAGAGATACGCAGTATTTT.

The chain joins TRBV7-2 to TRBJ2-5; unclear D gene. This CDR3 is built from 14 residues. From germline, CDR1 is SGHTA and CDR2 FQGNSA. Trimming removed 1 base from V and 4 bases from J, with 10 bases in between. This CDR3 reads CASSLVVVGETQYF. The DNA for the CDR3 is TGTGCCAGCAGCTTAGTGGTGGTTGGAGAGACCCAGTACTTC. The entire variable domain, with the rest obtained from reference TRBV7-2 and TRBJ2-5, is as follows: GAGVSQSPSNKVTEKGKDVELRCDPISGHTALYWYRQSLGQGLEFLIYFQGNSAPDKSGLPSDRFSAERTGGSVSTLTIQRTQQEDSAVYLCASSLVVVGETQYFGPGTRLLVL.

The chain links TRBV6-5 to TRBJ2-1, with 9 bases aligning to TRBD2. Trimming cost V 2 bases and J 6 bases; bases outside gene matches: 5. This CDR3 has 15 residues. The germline CDR1 and CDR2 sequences are MNHEY and SVGAGI. CDR3 nucleotides: TGTGCCAGCAGTTACGCGGGAGGGTGGGGCAATGAGCAGTTCTTC. This translates into CASSYAGGWGNEQFF.

Worth noting for this clone: A read error may account for a junction end that differs from germline. This sequence joins TRBV7-9 and TRBJ2-7; a possible D gene is TRBD2 (6 bases). Germline CDR1 is SEHNR and CDR2 is FQNEAQ (reference sequence). This CDR3 spans 12 amino acids. CDR3 sequence: CASSFEAGLPDF. The CDR3, as DNA: TGTGCCAGCAGCTTTGAGGCCGGACTACCAGACTTC.

This chain uses TRBV19 with TRBJ2-7; D unclear. V gave up 1 base and J gave up 8 bases, with 9 bases separating them. The CDR3 runs 12 residues. CDR1 is LNHDA, CDR2 SQIVND, per germline (reference sequence). CDR3 loop: CASSIGSAQQYF. The CDR3 coding sequence is TGTGCCAGTAGTATAGGTTCAGCACAGCAGTACTTC. The variable domain in full, completed from reference TRBV19 and TRBJ2-7, reads DGGITQSPKYLFRKEGQNVTLSCEQNLNHDAMYWYRQDPGQGLRLIYYSQIVNDFQKGDIAEGYSVSREKKESFPLTVTSAQKNPTAFYLCASSIGSAQQYFGPGTRLTVT.

The V and J genes are TRBV19 and TRBJ2-2; D unclear. Per the germline V gene, CDR1 is LNHDA and CDR2 is SQIVND (reference sequence). The CDR3 totals 15 residues. V shed 7 bases and J shed 6 bases, with 18 bases lying between them. The CDR3 region has the DNA TGTGCCAGTACCACCAGGATGGTTAATGCCGGGGAGCTGTTTTTT. This encodes CASTTRMVNAGELFF.

This rearrangement joins TRBV9 to TRBJ2-1, with 11 bases fitting TRBD2. J gave up 7 bases and V 2 bases, and 2 bases lay outside the gene matches. The CDR3 is made up of 14 amino acids. Looked up from germline, CDR1 is SGDLS and CDR2 is YYNGEE. The CDR3 DNA sequence: TGTGCCAGCAGCGTCCTAGCGGGAGGTAATGAGCAGTTCTTC. This codes for CASSVLAGGNEQFF.

The genes are TRBV5-5 and TRBJ2-7, with D hard to call. The ends were cut back, 0 bases at V and 4 bases at J, with 5 bases in the middle. The length of the CDR3 is 12 residues. Germline-derived CDR1 and CDR2 are SGHKS and YYEKEE (reference sequence). The CDR3 here is CASSLEGYEQYF. Here the CDR3 DNA reads TGTGCCAGCAGCTTGGAAGGTTACGAGCAGTACTTC.

This clone has a single count. This chain joins TRBV7-7 and TRBJ2-6; 8 bases agree with TRBD2. Germline V gives CDR1 SSHAT, CDR2 FNYEAQ (reference sequence). The ends lost 11 bases at V and 0 bases at J; junction bases unmatched: 6. This CDR3 comprises 15 residues. CDR3 nucleotides: TGTGCCGTCCTAGCGGGCGGCTCTGGGGCCAACGTCCTGACTTTC. Residues: CAVLAGGSGANVLTF.

V and J are TRBV27 and TRBJ2-3; perhaps TRBD1 as D (6 bases). The germline CDR1 and CDR2 sequences are MNHEY and SMNVEV (reference sequence). Trimming pared 5 bases from V and 3 bases from J, leaving 15 bases between. This CDR3 is built from 15 residues. The CDR3 reads CASSPLGGMTDTQYF. The CDR3 nucleotides are TGTGCCAGCAGTCCATTAGGGGGAATGACAGATACGCAGTATTTT.

This chain uses TRBV21-1 with TRBJ2-7; the D call in the table, TRBD1, was not verified against the DNA. TRBV21-1 is given as a pseudogene. The CDR3 length is 14 residues. The CDR3 DNA reads TGTGCCAGCAGCAAAGGTGAACAGGGCTACGAGCAGTACTTC. It codes for CASSKGEQGYEQYF.

Details on this clone: This CDR3 is also generated by other DNA sequences in the sample. The chain recombines TRBV7-6 with TRBJ2-2, with 9 bases fitting TRBD2. The CDR3 is made up of 17 amino acids. Germline V gene data show CDR1 as SGHVS and CDR2 as FNYEAQ. The junction had 16 bases not matched to a gene; V was cut back by 6 bases and J by 8 bases. CDR3: CASSRRVAGANTGELFF. The DNA of the CDR3 is TGTGCCAGCAGTCGTAGGGTAGCGGGAGCGAATACTGGGGAGCTGTTTTTT.

The gene calls are TRBV19 and TRBJ2-7; 11 nucleotides match TRBD1. The CDR3 covers 16 residues. J gave up 2 bases and V 6 bases, and 9 bases lay outside the gene matches. The germline CDR1 and CDR2 sequences are LNHDA and SQIVND (reference sequence). Here the CDR3 reads CASSRTGTGGTYEQYF. The CDR3 DNA reads as TGTGCCAGTAGCCGAACCGGGACAGGGGGGACCTACGAGCAGTACTTC.

This clone occurred once. The chain joins TRBV9 to TRBJ2-5; 11 bases fit TRBD1. This CDR3 has 14 amino acids. V lost 3 bases and J lost 5; bases outside the gene matches: 3. CDR1 is SGDLS, CDR2 YYNGEE, per germline. CDR3 DNA sequence: TGTGCCAGCAGCGGAGGGGACAGGGGGGAGACCCAGTACTTC. Amino acid sequence: CASSGGDRGETQYF.

This rearrangement joins TRBV7-8 to TRBJ2-1; TRBD2 matches 7 bases. This CDR3 comprises 20 residues. V shed 5 bases, J shed 5 bases, and the junction held 24 bases outside the gene matches. CDR1 is SGHVS and CDR2 is FQNEAQ in the germline V gene. The CDR3 DNA is TGTGCCAGCAGCGGAAGGGGAGCTAGCGGTAGGAGGCAGAGCGACAATGAGCAGTTCTTC. Its protein product is CASSGRGASGRRQSDNEQFF. Looking up the rest from reference TRBV7-8 and TRBJ2-1 gives the full variable domain: GAGVSQSPRYKVAKRGQDVALRCDPISGHVSLFWYQQALGQGPEFLTYFQNEAQLDKSGLPSDRFFAERPEGSVSTLKIQRTQQEDSAVYLCASSGRGASGRRQSDNEQFFGPGTRLTVL.